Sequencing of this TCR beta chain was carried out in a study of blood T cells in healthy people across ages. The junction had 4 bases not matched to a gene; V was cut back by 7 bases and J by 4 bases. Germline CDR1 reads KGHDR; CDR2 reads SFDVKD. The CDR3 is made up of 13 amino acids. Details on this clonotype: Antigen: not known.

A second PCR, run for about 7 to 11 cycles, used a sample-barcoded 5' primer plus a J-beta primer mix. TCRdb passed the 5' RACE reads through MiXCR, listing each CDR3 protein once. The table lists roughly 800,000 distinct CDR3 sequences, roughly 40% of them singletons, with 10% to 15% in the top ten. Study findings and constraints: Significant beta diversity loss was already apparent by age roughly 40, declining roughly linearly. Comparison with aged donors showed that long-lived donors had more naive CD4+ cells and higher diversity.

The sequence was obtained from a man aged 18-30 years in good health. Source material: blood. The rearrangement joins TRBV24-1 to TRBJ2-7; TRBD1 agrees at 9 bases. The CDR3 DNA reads TGTGCCACCAGCCCGGGACAGGGTTACGAGCAGTACTTC. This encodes CATSPGQGYEQYF.